The TCR beta chain described here comes from a study of control samples from healthy donors and cancer patients. Profiled with immunoSEQ multiplex PCR; TCRdb holds only in-frame clones, not every one. The table shows approximately 100,000 clones, with almost 85% occurring only once. This TCR was recovered from a man in his 60s in good health. Sequencing was performed on blood.

The chain's CDR3 is CASSSTGGFTGELFF. The CDR3 DNA reads as TGTGCCAGCAGCTCTACAGGGGGTTTCACCGGGGAGCTGTTTTTT. This chain joins TRBV7-3 and TRBJ2-2; 8 nucleotides line up with TRBD1. The trim removed 4 bases at V and 4 bases at J, leaving 5 bases unmatched. CDR3 length equals 15 residues. From germline, CDR1 is SGHTA and CDR2 FQGTGA.